This entry is about one TCR beta chain. Its specificity is unknown. The CDR3 length is 14 residues. Germline V lookup: CDR1 LNHDA, CDR2 SQIVND (reference sequence). V gave up 3 bases and J gave up 0 bases, with 7 bases separating them. The sample comes from a study of persistence of HIV-infected CD4 T cells. Study-level results: Degenerate expanded CDR3beta sequences were enriched among CMV- and Gag-responding cells. Compared with CD3/CD28-stimulated cells, CMV- and Gag-responding cells showed lower TCRbeta richness.

Cells were stimulated nonspecifically with anti-CD3/anti-CD28 magnetic beads. Responding CD4+ T cells were sorted by upregulation of both CD40 ligand and CD69. These HIV-1-infected adults initiated suppressive ART in chronic infection. A roughly 17-hour stimulation of CD8-depleted PBMCs used anti-CD28/CD49d costimulation, CD40-blocking antibody and enfuvirtide. The libraries were made with immunoSEQ version 4 in survey mode. TCRdb keeps only in-frame clones here, not all; method: immunoSEQ multiplex PCR. The table has around 47,000 clones, roughly 90% seen once; the top ten hold approximately 2%. The chain is built from TRBV19 and TRBJ2-3; D is unclear. This TCR was sampled from an adult man with HIV who was CMV-seropositive. The material was CD4+ T cells sorted from PBMCs after approximately 19-hour stimulation, obtained from a patient who received antiretroviral therapy. The CDR3 region has the DNA TGTGCCAGTAGTATTGGGGAAAGCACAGATACGCAGTATTTT. Translation gives CASSIGESTDTQYF.